This T cell receptor (beta chain) was identified during a study of identical twins. Study-level points and caveats: The presence of invariant MAIT and iNKT cells could partly confound analyses of zero-insertion sequences. For cord blood, abundant beta clonotypes had fewer insertions, unlike memory repertoires, which showed none. Without tracking the same donors, conclusions rested on cross-sectional statistical analysis.

As concerns this clonotype: The antigen is not known.

The V and J ends lost 7 bases and 4 bases respectively, with 14 bases between them. The length of the CDR3 is 13 residues. CDR1 is WSHSY, CDR2 SAAADI, per germline. MiXCR was run by TCRdb on the 5' RACE reads, yielding one entry per CDR3 protein. The repertoire holds roughly 710,000 distinct CDR3 sequences, with around 6% as singletons. The sequence was obtained from a man aged 18 to 30 in good health. Sequenced input: naive T cells sorted from blood. The chain employs TRBV10-2 and TRBJ2-7; D may be TRBD2 (6 bases). The CDR3 bases are TGCGCCAGCAACCGGGGGATTTCTTACGAGCAGTACTTC. Encoded protein: CASNRGISYEQYF.